Given below is one TCR beta chain in context. Its target is unknown. Random hexamers primed reverse transcription of 0.5 to 1 ug RNA. The amplification used immunoSEQ multiplex PCR on TCR beta CDR3; it spanned 54 Vbeta and 13 Jbeta. TCRdb re-derived calls from the immunoSEQ multiplex PCR reads in MiXCR, one entry per CDR3 protein. The data show about 120,000 distinct CDR3 sequences, less than 95% seen once. This record belongs to a study of CD8 T cells in Susac syndrome. The germline CDR1 and CDR2 sequences are SNHLY and FYNNEI. The CDR3 consists of 15 residues. V shed 5 bases and J 0 bases; nucleotides not matched to a gene: 6. General observations from the study: The study's TCR sequencing and HLA analysis covered a relatively small number of individuals, and the study acknowledged this.

Controls matched for sex and age were healthy donors. TEMRA cells were enriched by FACS, and CD4+ and CD8+ T cells were negatively isolated. The receptor comes from a human donor in good health. Material: CD4+ T cells from PBMCs. The rearrangement joins TRBV2 to TRBJ1-2; 7 nucleotides agree with TRBD1. The CDR3 region has the DNA TGTGCCAGCAGTTTGGGACAGACGACTAACTATGGCTACACCTTC. Translating gives CASSLGQTTNYGYTF. Looking up the rest from reference TRBV2 and TRBJ1-2 gives the full variable domain: EPEVTQTPSHQVTQMGQEVILRCVPISNHLYFYWYRQILGQKVEFLVSFYNNEISEKSEIFDDQFSVERPDGSNFTLKIRSTKLEDSAMYFCASSLGQTTNYGYTFGSGTRLTVV.